The 10 T cell receptor beta chains listed next were all sequenced from one sample in a study of blood T cell repertoires in COVID-19. Clones were sequenced by immunoSEQ multiplex PCR, and TCRdb holds only the in-frame ones, with some missing. The data hold 85,000 to 95,000 clones, with 89% observed a single time. Sample: peripheral blood. Receptors were obtained from a man in his sixties with COVID-19, enrolled during active disease.

The chain carries TRBV18 and TRBJ2-1; 9 bases are shared with TRBD1. Germline V gene lookup returns CDR1 KGHSH and CDR2 LQKENI. The CDR3 is made up of 14 amino acids. J lost 7 bases, V lost 3 bases, and 4 bases had no gene match. The CDR3 nucleotides are TGTGCCAGCTCACCCGGGACAGGGAGAAATGAGCAGTTCTTC. Its translation is CASSPGTGRNEQFF.

CDR3 nucleotide sequence: TGTGCCAGCCGGACAGGGGGCTACGAGCAGTACTTC. It yields the protein CASRTGGYEQYF. This chain connects TRBV2 to TRBJ2-7; 10 bases agree with TRBD1. CDR3 length equals 12 residues. Germline assignment: CDR1 SNHLY and CDR2 FYNNEI. The V and J ends lost 8 bases and 3 bases, in that order; junction bases with no gene match: 1.

This clone was detected a few times. The chain has TRBV3-1 (or the pseudogene TRBV3-2) and TRBJ2-7, with 13 bases matching TRBD2. CDR1 and CDR2 (germline): LGHDT, YNNKEL (reference sequence). The CDR3 is 16 amino acids. The ends lost 8 bases at V and 3 bases at J; junction bases unmatched: 10. The CDR3 DNA reads as TGTGCCAGCGGAAGACTAGCGGGAGGTTCTCTCTACGAGCAGTACTTC. Its protein product is CASGRLAGGSLYEQYF.

This chain connects TRBV30 to TRBJ1-1; D may be TRBD1 (5 bases). Trimming shortened V by 7 bases and J by 4 bases, and 16 bases separated the two germline ends. Germline V gene sequence: CDR1 GTSNPN, CDR2 SVGIG (reference sequence). This CDR3 is 13 amino acids long. The CDR3 nucleotides are TGTGCCTCCCGGGGAGGGGAAGGCACTGAAGCTTTCTTT. This gives the protein CASRGGEGTEAFF.

The rearrangement joins TRBV18 to TRBJ2-4, with a weak D call TRBD1 (5 bases). The germline V gene has CDR1 KGHSH and CDR2 LQKENI. This CDR3 is built from 15 residues. The V end was cut by 2 bases, the J end by 5 bases, with 13 bases between. The CDR3 DNA reads TGTGCCAGCTCACCAAGGGAAAAAGGGGAAAACATTCAGTACTTC. Translating it yields CASSPREKGENIQYF.

This sequence joins TRBV11-2 and TRBJ1-5; 10 nucleotides agree with TRBD1. The germline CDR1 and CDR2 sequences are SGHAT and FQNNGV. With V trimmed by 2 bases and J by 9 bases, 7 bases remained unmatched. This CDR3 region has 15 residues. The DNA of the CDR3 is TGTGCCAGCAGCTTAACTGACAGGGGGCGCGGGCCCCAGCATTTT. It specifies CASSLTDRGRGPQHF.

This clone appeared once. This chain uses TRBV9 with TRBJ1-4, with D tentatively TRBD1 (6 bases). The CDR3 is made up of 19 amino acids. The germline CDR1 and CDR2 sequences are SGDLS and YYNGEE. Between the trimmed V and J ends, which lost 4 bases and 7 bases, there was a span of 29 bases. The CDR3 is CASSSNPGTTEGVSEKLFF. CDR3 nucleotide sequence: TGTGCCAGCAGCTCTAACCCCGGGACAACCGAAGGTGTGAGTGAAAAACTGTTTTTT.

V and J are TRBV28 and TRBJ2-7, with a possible D match to TRBD1 (6 bases). With 6 bases removed from V and 3 bases from J, the gap between germline ends came to 12 bases. The CDR3 contains 13 residues. Germline CDR1 and CDR2: MDHEN and SYDVKM. The CDR3 coding sequence is TGTGCCAGCAGCCCTGGACAGAGCTACGAGCAGTACTTC. Protein sequence: CASSPGQSYEQYF.

The chain couples TRBV7-8 to TRBJ1-6; TRBD1 agrees at 10 bases. Trimming cost V 7 bases and J 5 bases; bases outside gene matches: 5. The germline V gene encodes CDR1 SGHVS and CDR2 FQNEAQ. The CDR3 has 15 amino acids. The CDR3 here is CASTLGQGDNSPLHF. The CDR3 bases are TGTGCCAGCACATTAGGACAGGGGGATAATTCACCCCTCCACTTT.

The chain has TRBV18 and TRBJ2-3; D is possibly TRBD2 (5 bases). CDR3 length equals 16 residues. CDR1 and CDR2 from the germline V gene are KGHSH and LQKENI. V gave up 2 bases and J gave up 1 base, with 13 bases separating them. The CDR3 spells CASSPSRTPRTDTQYF. CDR3 in DNA: TGTGCCAGCTCACCATCGCGGACTCCACGCACAGATACGCAGTATTTT.